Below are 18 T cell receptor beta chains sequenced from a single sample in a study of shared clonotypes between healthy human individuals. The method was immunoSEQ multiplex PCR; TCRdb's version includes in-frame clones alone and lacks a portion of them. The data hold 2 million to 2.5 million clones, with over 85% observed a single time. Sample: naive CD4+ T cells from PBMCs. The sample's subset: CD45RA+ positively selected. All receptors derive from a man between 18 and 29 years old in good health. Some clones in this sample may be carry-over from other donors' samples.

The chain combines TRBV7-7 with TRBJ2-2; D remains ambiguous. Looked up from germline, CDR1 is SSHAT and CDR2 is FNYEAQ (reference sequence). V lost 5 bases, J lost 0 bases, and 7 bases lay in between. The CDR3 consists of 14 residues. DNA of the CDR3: TGTGCCAGCAGCCCCCAGCCGAACACCGGGGAGCTGTTTTTT. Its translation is CASSPQPNTGELFF.

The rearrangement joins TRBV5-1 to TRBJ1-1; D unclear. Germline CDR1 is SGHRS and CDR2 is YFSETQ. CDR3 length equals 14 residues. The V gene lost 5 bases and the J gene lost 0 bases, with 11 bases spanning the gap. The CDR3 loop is CASRSDGMNTEAFF. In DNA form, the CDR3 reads TGCGCCAGCAGATCTGACGGAATGAACACTGAAGCTTTCTTT.

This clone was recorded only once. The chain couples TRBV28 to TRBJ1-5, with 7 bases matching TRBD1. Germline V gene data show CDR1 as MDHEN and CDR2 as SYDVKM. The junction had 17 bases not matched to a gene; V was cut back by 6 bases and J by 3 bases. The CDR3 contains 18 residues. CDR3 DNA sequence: TGTGCCAGCAGCCGACGAATTAGAGACAGGGAATACAATCAGCCCCAGCATTTT. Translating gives CASSRRIRDREYNQPQHF.

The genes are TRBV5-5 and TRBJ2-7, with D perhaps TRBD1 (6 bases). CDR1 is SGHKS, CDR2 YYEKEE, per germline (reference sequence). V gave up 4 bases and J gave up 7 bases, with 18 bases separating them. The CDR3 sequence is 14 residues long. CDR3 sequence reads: CASSRARTADEQYF. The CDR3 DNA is TGTGCCAGCAGCCGCGCCAGGACAGCCGATGAGCAGTACTTC.

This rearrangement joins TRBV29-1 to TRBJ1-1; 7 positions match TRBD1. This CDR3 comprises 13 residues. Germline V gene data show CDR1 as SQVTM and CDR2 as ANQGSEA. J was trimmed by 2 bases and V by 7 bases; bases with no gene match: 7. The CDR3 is CSAPGQLNTEAFF. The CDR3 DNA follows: TGCAGCGCCCCGGGACAGCTAAACACTGAAGCTTTCTTT.

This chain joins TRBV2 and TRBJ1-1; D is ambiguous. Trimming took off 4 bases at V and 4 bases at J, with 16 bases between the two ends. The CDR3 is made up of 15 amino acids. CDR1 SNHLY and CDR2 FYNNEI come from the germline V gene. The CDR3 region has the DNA TGTGCCAGCAGTGGAATGCCGCCCTGGGGCACTGAAGCTTTCTTT. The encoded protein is CASSGMPPWGTEAFF. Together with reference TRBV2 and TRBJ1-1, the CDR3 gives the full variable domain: EPEVTQTPSHQVTQMGQEVILRCVPISNHLYFYWYRQILGQKVEFLVSFYNNEISEKSEIFDDQFSVERPDGSNFTLKIRSTKLEDSAMYFCASSGMPPWGTEAFFGQGTRLTVV.

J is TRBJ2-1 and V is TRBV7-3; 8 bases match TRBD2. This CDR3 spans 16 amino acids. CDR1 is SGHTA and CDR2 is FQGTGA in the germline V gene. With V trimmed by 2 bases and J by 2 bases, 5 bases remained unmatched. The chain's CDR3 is CASSLWAGGAYNEQFF. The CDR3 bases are TGTGCCAGCAGCTTATGGGCGGGAGGAGCCTACAATGAGCAGTTCTTC.

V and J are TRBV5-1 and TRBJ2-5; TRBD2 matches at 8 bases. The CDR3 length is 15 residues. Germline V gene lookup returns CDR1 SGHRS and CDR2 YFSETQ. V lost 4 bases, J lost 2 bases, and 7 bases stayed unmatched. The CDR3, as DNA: TGCGCCAGCAGCCCCGTAGGGACTAGGCAAGAGACCCAGTACTTC. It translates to CASSPVGTRQETQYF.

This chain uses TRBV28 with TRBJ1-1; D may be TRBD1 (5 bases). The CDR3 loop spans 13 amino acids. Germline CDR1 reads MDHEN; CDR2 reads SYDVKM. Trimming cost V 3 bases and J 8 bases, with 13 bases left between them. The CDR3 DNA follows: TGTGCCAGCAGTTTGTCGGGGCCGTACGAAGCTTTCTTT. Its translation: CASSLSGPYEAFF. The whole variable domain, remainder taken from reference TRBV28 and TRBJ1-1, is DVKVTQSSRYLVKRTGEKVFLECVQDMDHENMFWYRQDPGLGLRLIYFSYDVKMKEKGDIPEGYSVSREKKERFSLILESASTNQTSMYLCASSLSGPYEAFFGQGTRLTVV.

The DNA of the CDR3 is TGTGCCAGCAGCTTATGGGGACAGGAGCTTCCCTACGAGCAGTACTTC. Encoded protein: CASSLWGQELPYEQYF. The chain carries TRBV21-1 and TRBJ2-7; the table assigns TRBD1, which was not confirmed against the DNA. TRBV21-1 is designated a pseudogene. The CDR3 covers 16 residues.

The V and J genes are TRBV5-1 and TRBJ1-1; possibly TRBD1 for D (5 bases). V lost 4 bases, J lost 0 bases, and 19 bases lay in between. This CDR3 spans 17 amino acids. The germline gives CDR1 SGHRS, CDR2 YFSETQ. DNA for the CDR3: TGCGCCAGCAGCCGGACGTCCGACAGACACATGAACACTGAAGCTTTCTTT. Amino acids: CASSRTSDRHMNTEAFF.

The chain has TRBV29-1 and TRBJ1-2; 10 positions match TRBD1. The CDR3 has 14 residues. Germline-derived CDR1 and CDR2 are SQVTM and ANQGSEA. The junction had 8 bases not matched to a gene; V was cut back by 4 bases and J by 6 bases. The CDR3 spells CSVVGRQGANGYTF. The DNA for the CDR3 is TGCAGCGTTGTAGGTCGACAGGGGGCTAATGGCTACACCTTC.

The CDR3 DNA follows: TGTGCCAGCAGCTTAGCGGGGCAGAACAATCAGCCCCAGCATTTT. Amino acids: CASSLAGQNNQPQHF. V usage is TRBV7-2 and J usage is TRBJ1-5, with D maybe TRBD1 (5 bases). The germline V and J ends were trimmed by 0 bases and 3 bases, with 9 bases remaining between them. The V gene's germline CDR1 is SGHTA and CDR2 FQGNSA. CDR3 size: 15 residues.

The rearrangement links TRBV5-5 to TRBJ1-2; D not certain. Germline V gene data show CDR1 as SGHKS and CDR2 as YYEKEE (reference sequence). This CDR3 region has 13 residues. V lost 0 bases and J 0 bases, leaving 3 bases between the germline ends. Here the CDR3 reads CASSLAANYGYTF. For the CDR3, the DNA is TGTGCCAGCAGCTTGGCAGCTAACTATGGCTACACCTTC.

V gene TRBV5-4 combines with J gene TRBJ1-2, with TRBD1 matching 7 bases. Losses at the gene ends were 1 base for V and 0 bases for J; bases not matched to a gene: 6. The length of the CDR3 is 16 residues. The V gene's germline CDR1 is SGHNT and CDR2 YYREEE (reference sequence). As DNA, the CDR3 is TGTGCCAGCAGCTTGTTGACAGGGTCCCCTAACTATGGCTACACCTTC. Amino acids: CASSLLTGSPNYGYTF.

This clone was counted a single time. CDR3 sequence reads: CASSIDMGNQPQHF. CDR3 nucleotide sequence: TGTGCCAGTAGTATCGACATGGGCAATCAGCCCCAGCATTTT. The gene calls are TRBV19 and TRBJ1-5; D call uncertain. V lost 3 bases, J lost 2 bases, and 8 bases lay in between. The germline V gene has CDR1 LNHDA and CDR2 SQIVND (reference sequence). This CDR3 contains 14 residues. The variable domain in full, completed from reference TRBV19 and TRBJ1-5, reads DGGITQSPKYLFRKEGQNVTLSCEQNLNHDAMYWYRQDPGQGLRLIYYSQIVNDFQKGDIAEGYSVSREKKESFPLTVTSAQKNPTAFYLCASSIDMGNQPQHFGDGTRLSIL.

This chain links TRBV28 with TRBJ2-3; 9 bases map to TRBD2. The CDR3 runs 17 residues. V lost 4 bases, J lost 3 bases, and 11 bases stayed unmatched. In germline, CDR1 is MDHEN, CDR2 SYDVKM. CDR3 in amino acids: CASSSPVAGVRTDTQYF. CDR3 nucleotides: TGTGCCAGCAGTTCGCCCGTAGCGGGAGTGCGGACAGATACGCAGTATTTT.

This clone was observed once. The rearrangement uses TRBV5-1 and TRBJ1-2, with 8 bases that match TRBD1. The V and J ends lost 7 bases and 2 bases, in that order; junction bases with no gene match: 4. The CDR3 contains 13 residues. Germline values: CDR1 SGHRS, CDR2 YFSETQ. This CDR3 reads CASRTGPNYGYTF. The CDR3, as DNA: TGCGCCAGCCGGACAGGGCCCAACTATGGCTACACCTTC.